This TCR beta chain was observed in a study of CD8+ T cells in alopecia areata. Specified treatment: oral pan-JAK inhibitor, 5-10 mg twice daily. Specimens obtained from alopecia areata patients comprised lesional scalp punch biopsies and peripheral blood. PBMCs were stained for CD3, CD4 and CD8, and CD4+ and CD8+ T cells were sorted. Study observations and caveats: Researchers report lesional scalp, most notably alopecia totalis/universalis, outstripped normal scalp in clonality. As there was one nonresponder, how baseline CD8+ expansion relates to response remains uncertain.

Details on this clone: Its antigen is not known.

The CDR3 length is 14 residues. The V end was cut by 1 base, the J end by 1 base, with 9 bases between. Germline-derived CDR1 and CDR2 are SGHRS and YFSETQ. The authors extracted RNA and reverse transcribed it into cDNA as the sequencing template. Measured with immunoSEQ multiplex PCR; TCRdb has only the in-frame clones, and not every one. The sample holds about 160,000 clones, approximately 65% seen once. The rearrangement uses TRBV5-1 and TRBJ2-7; no reliable D call. The input for sequencing was CD4+ T cells sorted from blood, taken at week 4, from a patient treated with tofacitinib. The sequence was collected from a human donor with alopecia areata. CDR3 DNA sequence: TGCGCCAGCAGCTTGAGTGGCAGATCCTACGAGCAGTACTTC. This codes for CASSLSGRSYEQYF.